This T cell receptor (beta chain) was profiled in a study of long-term antiretroviral therapy in people with HIV. At survey level, the immunoSEQ assay was run in its v3.0 version. TCRdb's copy holds only in-frame clones and misses some; the assay was immunoSEQ multiplex PCR. This table holds 25,000 to 30,000 clones, about 90% found once. The material sequenced was unsorted PBMCs, taken 1.8 years after starting antiretroviral therapy. This TCR came from a woman between 18 and 29 years old with HIV.

In DNA, the CDR3 is TGTGCCAGCAGCTGGAAGGGGGAGTCCCAAGAGACCCAGTACTTC. This gives the protein CASSWKGESQETQYF. The V gene is TRBV7-2, the J gene TRBJ2-5, with D possibly being TRBD1 (6 bases). Germline CDR1 reads SGHTA; CDR2 reads FQGNSA. The ends were cut back, 4 bases at V and 1 base at J, with 13 bases in the middle. The CDR3 consists of 15 residues. Full variable domain (outside the CDR3, taken from reference TRBV7-2 and TRBJ2-5): GAGVSQSPSNKVTEKGKDVELRCDPISGHTALYWYRQSLGQGLEFLIYFQGNSAPDKSGLPSDRFSAERTGGSVSTLTIQRTQQEDSAVYLCASSWKGESQETQYFGPGTRLLVL.